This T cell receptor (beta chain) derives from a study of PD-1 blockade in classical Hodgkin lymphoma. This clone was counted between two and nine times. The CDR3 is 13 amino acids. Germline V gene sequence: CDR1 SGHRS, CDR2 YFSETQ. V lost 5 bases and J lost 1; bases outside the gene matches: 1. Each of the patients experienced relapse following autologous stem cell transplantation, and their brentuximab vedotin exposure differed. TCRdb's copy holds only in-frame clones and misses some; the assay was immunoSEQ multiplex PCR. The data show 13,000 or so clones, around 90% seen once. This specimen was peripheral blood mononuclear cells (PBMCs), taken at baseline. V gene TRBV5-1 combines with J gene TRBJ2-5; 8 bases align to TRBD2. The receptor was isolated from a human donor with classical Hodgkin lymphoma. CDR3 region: CASRTSVQETQYF. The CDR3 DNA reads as TGCGCCAGCAGGACTAGCGTCCAAGAGACCCAGTACTTC. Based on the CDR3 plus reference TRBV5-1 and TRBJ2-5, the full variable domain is KAGVTQTPRYLIKTRGQQVTLSCSPISGHRSVSWYQQTPGQGLQFLFEYFSETQRNKGNFPGRFSGRQFSNSRSEMNVSTLELGDSALYLCASRTSVQETQYFGPGTRLLVL.